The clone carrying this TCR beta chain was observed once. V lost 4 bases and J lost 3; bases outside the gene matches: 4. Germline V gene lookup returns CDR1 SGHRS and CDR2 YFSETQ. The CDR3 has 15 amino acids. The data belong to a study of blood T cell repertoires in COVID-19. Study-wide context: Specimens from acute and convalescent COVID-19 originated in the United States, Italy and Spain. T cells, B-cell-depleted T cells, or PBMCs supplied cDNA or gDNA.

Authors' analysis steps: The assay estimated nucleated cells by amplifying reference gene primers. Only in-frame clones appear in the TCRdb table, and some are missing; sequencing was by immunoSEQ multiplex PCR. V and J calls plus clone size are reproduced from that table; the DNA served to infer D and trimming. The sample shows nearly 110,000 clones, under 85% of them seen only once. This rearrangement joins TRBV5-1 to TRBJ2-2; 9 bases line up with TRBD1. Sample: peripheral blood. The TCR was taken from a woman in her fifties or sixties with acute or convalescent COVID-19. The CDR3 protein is CASSTGQGDTGELFF. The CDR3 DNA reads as TGCGCCAGCAGCACGGGACAGGGAGACACCGGGGAGCTGTTTTTT. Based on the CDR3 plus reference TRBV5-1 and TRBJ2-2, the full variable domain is KAGVTQTPRYLIKTRGQQVTLSCSPISGHRSVSWYQQTPGQGLQFLFEYFSETQRNKGNFPGRFSGRQFSNSRSEMNVSTLELGDSALYLCASSTGQGDTGELFFGEGSRLTVL.